One and the same sample provided the 3 T cell receptor beta chains below, sequenced in a study of blood T cell repertoires in COVID-19. Only in-frame clones appear in the TCRdb table, and some are missing; sequencing was by immunoSEQ multiplex PCR. The sample lists about 170,000 clones, about four fifths seen once, with less than 20% in the top ten. The material sequenced was peripheral blood. The receptors were gathered from a woman in her seventies who had recovered from COVID-19.

V usage is TRBV19 and J usage is TRBJ1-6, with 7 bases fitting TRBD1. The V and J ends lost 5 bases and 14 bases, in that order; junction bases with no gene match: 12. Germline V gene sequence: CDR1 LNHDA, CDR2 SQIVND (reference sequence). This CDR3 is 14 amino acids long. The CDR3 sequence: CASSAPGTVQSLHF. CDR3 coding DNA: TGTGCCAGTAGTGCACCGGGGACAGTTCAATCCCTCCACTTT.

The V gene is TRBV9, the J gene TRBJ2-1, with TRBD2 identical over 13 bases. From germline, CDR1 is SGDLS and CDR2 YYNGEE. V shed 4 bases, J shed 7 bases, and the junction held 14 bases outside the gene matches. The CDR3 has 18 residues. DNA of the CDR3: TGTGCCAGCAGCCTCGACCCAGTACTAGCGGGAGGGGGGAATGAGCAGTTCTTC. Amino acids: CASSLDPVLAGGGNEQFF.

The chain recombines TRBV7-9 with TRBJ1-1; tentatively, D is TRBD1 (5 bases). This CDR3 is 12 amino acids long. Germline lookup yields CDR1 SEHNR and CDR2 FQNEAQ (reference sequence). V lost 1 base to trimming and J lost 8 bases, with 8 bases between them. CDR3 coding DNA: TGTGCCAGCAGCTTAGGGCGGACAGAAGCTTTCTTT. It specifies CASSLGRTEAFF.